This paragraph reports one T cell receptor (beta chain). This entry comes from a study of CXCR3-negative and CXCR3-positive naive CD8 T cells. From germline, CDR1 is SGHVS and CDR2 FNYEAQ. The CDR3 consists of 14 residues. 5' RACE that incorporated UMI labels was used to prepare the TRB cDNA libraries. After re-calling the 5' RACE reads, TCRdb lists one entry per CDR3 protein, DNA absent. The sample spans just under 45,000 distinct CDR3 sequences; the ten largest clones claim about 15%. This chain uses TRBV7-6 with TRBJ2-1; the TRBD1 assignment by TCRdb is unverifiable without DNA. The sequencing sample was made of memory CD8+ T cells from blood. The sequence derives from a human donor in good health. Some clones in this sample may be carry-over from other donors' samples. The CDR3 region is CASSLGDYYGEQFF.